This TCR beta chain stems from a study of T cells in Graves' hyperthyroidism and ophthalmopathy. This clonotype was seen many times. Unmatched junction bases numbered 6, after V lost 1 base and J lost 7 bases. This CDR3 region has 15 residues. Used for diagnoses were clinical symptoms, serum thyroxine and TRAb, thyroid ultrasound and orbital computed tomography. Each 10 ml fresh peripheral blood draw supplied the PBMCs. RNA transcripts served as the template for amplifying TCR beta CDR3 regions. In the first-round RT-PCR of the TCR CDR3, the HTBI primer set was used. In TCRdb, the multiplex PCR reads were re-called with MiXCR into one record per CDR3 protein. This sample yields roughly 640,000 distinct CDR3 sequences, of which about 16% are seen a single time; 2.5% to 4% belongs to the top ten.

V is TRBV12-3 or TRBV12-4 and J is TRBJ2-1; 8 bases line up with TRBD2. Sequencing was performed on blood. The clonotype was recovered from a woman aged 40 to 50 with Graves' ophthalmopathy. CDR3: CASSLDGRAVNEQFF. The CDR3, as DNA: TGTGCCAGCAGTTTAGACGGGAGGGCCGTTAATGAGCAGTTCTTC.